This T cell receptor beta chain was retrieved from a study of blood T cell repertoires in COVID-19. In germline, CDR1 is SGHRS, CDR2 YFSETQ. The CDR3 totals 19 residues. Germline trimming cut 2 bases from V and 6 bases from J; bases unmatched to any gene: 19. Patients in Seattle were enrolled during active infection, then followed longitudinally. Per the original methods: The authors estimated nucleated cell counts from reference gene primer amplification. TCRdb's table, derived via immunoSEQ multiplex PCR, lists solely in-frame clones and lacks some. V, J and clone size are taken as reported in that table, and D and trimming were inferred from the DNA itself. In the table there are roughly 150,000 clones, more than 75% of which are singletons.

The chain carries TRBV5-1 and TRBJ2-3; 9 nucleotides match TRBD1. The sequence was collected from a woman in her sixties or seventies with COVID-19, enrolled during active disease. Sequencing used peripheral blood. The CDR3 reads CASSFPNRPGTGISDTQYF. The CDR3 nucleotides are TGCGCCAGCAGCTTTCCGAACCGTCCCGGGACAGGGATCTCGGATACGCAGTATTTT. Full variable domain (rest looked up from reference TRBV5-1 and TRBJ2-3): KAGVTQTPRYLIKTRGQQVTLSCSPISGHRSVSWYQQTPGQGLQFLFEYFSETQRNKGNFPGRFSGRQFSNSRSEMNVSTLELGDSALYLCASSFPNRPGTGISDTQYFGPGTRLTVL.